Following are 27 T cell receptor beta chains from one sample sequenced in a study of blood T cell repertoires in COVID-19. Sequenced by immunoSEQ multiplex PCR; TCRdb stores in-frame clones only, minus some. The table lists 270,000 or so clones, around 86% of them singletons. The sample comprised peripheral blood. Receptors originate from a woman aged 55-69 years with active or convalescent COVID-19.

J is TRBJ2-7 and V is TRBV19, with D tentatively TRBD1 (6 bases). The germline V gene has CDR1 LNHDA and CDR2 SQIVND (reference sequence). V lost 4 bases and J lost 5, with 15 bases in between. The CDR3 is 14 amino acids. CDR3 loop: CASSTQGNAHEQYF. The DNA of the CDR3 is TGTGCCAGTAGTACACAGGGAAATGCCCACGAGCAGTACTTC.

This clone was seen more than once but under ten times. The rearrangement links TRBV28 to TRBJ1-1, with D possibly being TRBD1 (6 bases). The germline V gene has CDR1 MDHEN and CDR2 SYDVKM. This CDR3 region has 13 residues. V was cut by 4 bases and J by 2 bases, with 8 bases left in between. The CDR3 DNA follows: TGTGCCAGCAGTTACAGGGTTAACACTGAAGCTTTCTTT. Translation gives CASSYRVNTEAFF.

The chain employs TRBV10-2 and TRBJ1-6; D unclear. The CDR3 runs 15 residues. The ends were cut back, 3 bases at V and 6 bases at J, with 12 bases in the middle. Germline loops: CDR1 WSHSY, CDR2 SAAADI. The DNA for the CDR3 is TGCGCCAGCAGTGACTACGGGTCCGGTAATTCACCCCTCCACTTT. It translates to CASSDYGSGNSPLHF.

V usage is TRBV30 and J usage is TRBJ1-6, with 7 bases that match TRBD1. Germline assignment: CDR1 GTSNPN and CDR2 SVGIG (reference sequence). V trimming: 3 bases; J trimming: 8 bases; junction bases outside the gene matches: 7. CDR3 length equals 14 residues. The CDR3 DNA reads TGTGCCTGGAGCCTGGGACAGTTCGATTCACCCCTCCACTTT. This codes for CAWSLGQFDSPLHF.

This chain links TRBV18 with TRBJ1-2; tentative D call: TRBD1 (5 bases). The V gene lost 3 bases and the J gene lost 3 bases, with 14 bases spanning the gap. This CDR3 is 15 amino acids long. Germline V gives CDR1 KGHSH, CDR2 LQKENI. The CDR3 is CASSPTSRGDYGYTF. The CDR3 DNA reads as TGTGCCAGCTCACCTACTTCGCGGGGGGACTATGGCTACACCTTC.

The V gene is TRBV6-2 or TRBV6-3, the J gene TRBJ2-1; D not resolved. There are 13 residues in the CDR3. V lost 4 bases and J 0 bases, leaving 4 bases between the germline ends. The germline CDR1 and CDR2 sequences are MNHEY and SVGEGT. The CDR3 coding sequence is TGTGCCAGCAGTTCCAGCTCCTACAATGAGCAGTTCTTC. It codes for CASSSSSYNEQFF.

This chain joins TRBV5-1 and TRBJ1-6; TRBD1 aligns across 8 bases. This CDR3 is built from 15 residues. The germline gives CDR1 SGHRS, CDR2 YFSETQ. Trimming cost V 5 bases and J 9 bases; bases outside gene matches: 10. CDR3 amino acids: CASSPRQGSGSPLHF. DNA for the CDR3: TGCGCCAGCAGTCCTCGACAGGGGTCGGGTTCACCCCTCCACTTT. Looking up the rest from reference TRBV5-1 and TRBJ1-6 gives the full variable domain: KAGVTQTPRYLIKTRGQQVTLSCSPISGHRSVSWYQQTPGQGLQFLFEYFSETQRNKGNFPGRFSGRQFSNSRSEMNVSTLELGDSALYLCASSPRQGSGSPLHFGNGTRLTVT.

This clone showed up just once. The chain carries TRBV2 and TRBJ1-1; D unresolved. Trimming took 6 bases from V and 1 from J, leaving 3 bases between them. This CDR3 has 11 residues. The germline V gene encodes CDR1 SNHLY and CDR2 FYNNEI. DNA for the CDR3: TGTGCCAGCAGGAGGAACACTGAAGCTTTCTTT. Amino acids: CASRRNTEAFF. Complete variable domain (other parts from reference TRBV2 and TRBJ1-1): EPEVTQTPSHQVTQMGQEVILRCVPISNHLYFYWYRQILGQKVEFLVSFYNNEISEKSEIFDDQFSVERPDGSNFTLKIRSTKLEDSAMYFCASRRNTEAFFGQGTRLTVV.

This sequence joins TRBV29-1 and TRBJ1-4; TRBD1 matches at 8 bases. From germline, CDR1 is SQVTM and CDR2 ANQGSEA. J gave up 6 bases and V 4 bases, and 7 bases lay outside the gene matches. The CDR3 covers 14 residues. CDR3 amino acids: CSVGDRGRDEKLFF. The CDR3 DNA follows: TGCAGCGTTGGAGACAGGGGACGTGATGAAAAACTGTTTTTT.

The chain links TRBV7-9 to TRBJ1-3; no reliable D call. The CDR3 is 16 residues long. Germline V gene sequence: CDR1 SEHNR, CDR2 FQNEAQ (reference sequence). V gave up 0 bases and J gave up 0 bases, with 9 bases separating them. CDR3 bases: TGTGCCAGCAGCTTAGCCGGCGGGCTCTCTGGAAACACCATATATTTT. Its translation is CASSLAGGLSGNTIYF.

The V and J genes are TRBV2 and TRBJ1-6; tentatively, D is TRBD1 (6 bases). V gave up 2 bases and J gave up 6 bases, with 11 bases separating them. CDR3 length equals 15 residues. Germline V gene lookup returns CDR1 SNHLY and CDR2 FYNNEI. CDR3 region: CASSERGKSNSPLHF. As DNA, the CDR3 is TGTGCCAGCAGTGAAAGGGGGAAGAGTAATTCACCCCTCCACTTT.

CDR3 in amino acids: CAISGGDSPSGYTF. The CDR3 DNA sequence: TGTGCCATCAGTGGGGGGGATTCTCCGTCGGGCTACACCTTC. The chain has TRBV10-3 and TRBJ1-2; possible D gene TRBD1, 5 bases. This CDR3 has 14 residues. V was clipped by 4 bases and J by 8 bases, with 17 bases between them. Germline lookup yields CDR1 ENHRY and CDR2 SYGVKD.

This chain joins TRBV9 and TRBJ2-7; D is perhaps TRBD2 (7 bases). V was trimmed by 0 bases and J by 1 base, leaving 11 bases between them. Per germline, CDR1 SGDLS and CDR2 YYNGEE. The CDR3 is made up of 15 amino acids. CDR3 sequence reads: CASSVDGGPSYEQYF. CDR3 in DNA: TGTGCCAGCAGCGTAGACGGGGGGCCTTCCTACGAGCAGTACTTC.

The V call is TRBV3-1 (or the pseudogene TRBV3-2), the J call TRBJ2-7; TRBD1 matches 10 bases. The CDR3 is 15 residues long. Per germline, CDR1 LGHDT and CDR2 YNNKEL (reference sequence). V dropped 3 bases and J dropped 3; count of bases not matched to a gene: 5. DNA for the CDR3: TGTGCCAGCAGCCAGACCGGGACAGGGGTCTACGAGCAGTACTTC. It encodes CASSQTGTGVYEQYF.

This chain uses TRBV21-1 with TRBJ2-7; the table assigns TRBD1, which was not confirmed against the DNA. TRBV21-1 is shown as a pseudogene. The CDR3 consists of 17 residues. The CDR3 DNA reads as TGTGCCAGCAGCAAAGACCTCCCGGGACAGGAACTCTACGAGCAGTACTTC. Protein: CASSKDLPGQELYEQYF.

This rearrangement joins TRBV7-3 to TRBJ2-5, with 9 bases fitting TRBD2. Trimming cost V 5 bases and J 2 bases; bases outside gene matches: 6. The germline gives CDR1 SGHTA, CDR2 FQGTGA. The CDR3 length is 15 residues. CDR3 bases: TGTGCCAGCAGCCCCCAGCGGGGGGAGCAAGAGACCCAGTACTTC. Translating it yields CASSPQRGEQETQYF. The full variable domain, in which reference TRBV7-3 and TRBJ2-5 provide the parts outside the CDR3, is GAGVSQTPSNKVTEKGKYVELRCDPISGHTALYWYRQSLGQGPEFLIYFQGTGAADDSGLPNDRFFAVRPEGSVSTLKIQRTERGDSAVYLCASSPQRGEQETQYFGPGTRLLVL.

J is TRBJ1-2 and V is TRBV4-1; D not resolved. This CDR3 region has 14 residues. Germline V lookup: CDR1 MGHRA, CDR2 YSYEKL. Trimming pared 0 bases from V and 4 bases from J, leaving 9 bases between. In DNA, the CDR3 is TGCGCCAGCAGCCAAGAGCGGGGAACCTATGGCTACACCTTC. This encodes CASSQERGTYGYTF.

As to this clone: Other DNA sequences within the sample encode an identical CDR3. V gene TRBV10-2 combines with J gene TRBJ1-5, with 7 bases aligning to TRBD1. Germline lookup yields CDR1 WSHSY and CDR2 SAAADI. This CDR3 is 13 amino acids long. The J segment lost 7 bases and the V segment lost 4 bases, leaving 4 bases of the junction unmatched. CDR3 sequence reads: CASSGQGGQPQHF. The CDR3 DNA follows: TGCGCCAGCAGTGGACAGGGAGGACAGCCCCAGCATTTT.

The chain's CDR3 is CSASSGEKLFF. The CDR3, as DNA: TGCAGTGCTAGCTCCGGGGAAAAACTGTTTTTT. The chain links TRBV20-1 to TRBJ1-4; D not resolved. This CDR3 region has 11 residues. Per germline, CDR1 DFQATT and CDR2 SNEGSKA (reference sequence). V dropped 3 bases and J dropped 8 bases, with 7 bases sitting between them.

This sequence joins TRBV4-1 and TRBJ1-1; the D gene is possibly TRBD1 (5 bases). The CDR3 sequence is 13 residues long. Trimming shortened V by 4 bases and J by 11 bases, and 17 bases separated the two germline ends. CDR1 MGHRA and CDR2 YSYEKL come from the germline V gene. CDR3 sequence reads: CASSPRTAGGAFF. CDR3 DNA: TGCGCCAGCAGCCCCCGGACGGCGGGGGGGGCTTTCTTT.

This clone was seen a handful of times. The rearrangement links TRBV27 to TRBJ2-7; D may be TRBD2 (5 bases). CDR1 is MNHEY, CDR2 SMNVEV, per germline (reference sequence). CDR3 length: 14 residues. V gave up 8 bases and J gave up 3 bases, with 17 bases separating them. CDR3 sequence (DNA): TGTGCCAGCGGCTCCTCGGGGTCGGGCTACGAGCAGTACTTC. This codes for CASGSSGSGYEQYF.

The rearrangement uses TRBV4-1 and TRBJ2-3, with 8 bases matching TRBD2. This CDR3 has 17 residues. J was trimmed by 2 bases and V by 0 bases; bases with no gene match: 7. Germline V lookup: CDR1 MGHRA, CDR2 YSYEKL. CDR3 DNA: TGCGCCAGCAGCCAAGACTCGCGGGGGGCTTCCACAGATACGCAGTATTTT. It is translated as CASSQDSRGASTDTQYF.

The CDR3 sequence: CASSLQSGAGYTF. CDR3 sequence (DNA): TGTGCCAGCAGCTTGCAAAGTGGGGCTGGCTACACCTTC. The V call is TRBV11-2, the J call TRBJ1-2; perhaps TRBD1 as D (5 bases). This CDR3 contains 13 residues. Trimming took off 3 bases at V and 7 bases at J, with 12 bases between the two ends. Germline CDR1 and CDR2: SGHAT and FQNNGV. The variable domain in full, completed from reference TRBV11-2 and TRBJ1-2, reads EAGVAQSPRYKIIEKRQSVAFWCNPISGHATLYWYQQILGQGPKLLIQFQNNGVVDDSQLPKDRFSAERLKGVDSTLKIQPAKLEDSAVYLCASSLQSGAGYTFGSGTRLTVV.

V gene TRBV19 combines with J gene TRBJ1-5, with a possible D match to TRBD1 (6 bases). The germline CDR1 and CDR2 sequences are LNHDA and SQIVND (reference sequence). This CDR3 comprises 13 residues. V lost 6 bases and J lost 3, with 9 bases in between. The CDR3 DNA sequence: TGTGCCAGTAGGGACAGCCTCAATCAGCCCCAGCATTTT. Its protein product is CASRDSLNQPQHF.

The chain employs TRBV20-1 and TRBJ1-4; D is unclear. Trimming removed 6 bases at V and 8 bases at J, with 10 bases between. Germline V gives CDR1 DFQATT, CDR2 SNEGSKA (reference sequence). The CDR3 contains 11 residues. The CDR3: CSAKPGEKLFF. The CDR3 DNA is TGCAGTGCCAAACCGGGGGAAAAACTGTTTTTT.

This sequence joins TRBV7-8 and TRBJ1-3, with D maybe TRBD1 (6 bases). V gave up 6 bases and J gave up 0 bases, with 12 bases separating them. Per germline, CDR1 SGHVS and CDR2 FQNEAQ. The CDR3 covers 15 residues. DNA for the CDR3: TGTGCCAGCAGACCTACAGGGAGCTCTGGAAACACCATATATTTT. This translates into CASRPTGSSGNTIYF.

The rearrangement uses TRBV2 and TRBJ1-5; 8 bases are shared with TRBD1. The CDR3 contains 21 residues. CDR1 and CDR2 from the germline V gene are SNHLY and FYNNEI. V shed 0 bases and J 4 bases; nucleotides not matched to a gene: 20. CDR3 coding DNA: TGTGCCAGCAGTGAAGCGCCCCTCGGGACAGGCCTTCCCCGGACAAATCAGCCCCAGCATTTT. Its translation: CASSEAPLGTGLPRTNQPQHF.